Reported below is one TCR beta chain. As handled by the study authors: Estimates of nucleated cell counts were drawn from the amplification of reference gene primers. Some clones are missing from TCRdb's copy, which holds only in-frame ones; the method was immunoSEQ multiplex PCR. That table is the source of V, J and clone size, and D and trimming were worked out from the DNA. Of about 100,000 clones listed, just over 90% were seen once; the top ten hold about 1.9%. Germline V gene sequence: CDR1 SNHLY, CDR2 FYNNEI. The CDR3 totals 14 residues. Trimming took 5 bases from V and 5 from J; bases not matched to a gene: 6. This sample is drawn from a study of blood T cell repertoires in COVID-19.

The receptor was isolated from a man between 50 and 59 years old with active COVID-19. The V and J genes are TRBV2 and TRBJ2-1, with TRBD2 matching over 7 bases. The sequenced sample was peripheral blood. The CDR3 DNA follows: TGTGCCAGCAGTTTACGGACTAGGAACAATGAGCAGTTCTTC. This translates into CASSLRTRNNEQFF.